This TCR beta chain was profiled in a study of blood T cell repertoires in COVID-19. Study-wide context: Acute and convalescent COVID-19 specimens originated in the United States, Italy and Spain. The cDNA or gDNA used as material had been derived from T cells, B-cell-depleted T cells, or PBMCs.

CDR3 size: 18 residues. V was clipped by 4 bases and J by 6 bases; unmatched bases: 18. From germline, CDR1 is SGDLS and CDR2 YYNGEE. Original analysis: Amplified reference gene primers provided the basis for estimating nucleated cell counts. Only in-frame clones appear in the TCRdb table, and some are missing; sequencing was by immunoSEQ multiplex PCR. From that table come the V and J calls and clone size; the DNA was used to work out D and trimming. The sample yields approximately 270,000 clones, around 90% seen once. The source is a man aged 45 to 65 with acute or convalescent COVID-19. Sequencing input: peripheral blood. The chain employs TRBV9 and TRBJ2-2; 7 bases agree with TRBD1. The CDR3 sequence: CASSPTTGRKDNAGELFF. The CDR3 DNA is TGTGCCAGCAGCCCCACGACAGGGCGGAAGGATAACGCCGGGGAGCTGTTTTTT.